The T cell receptor (beta chain) under discussion was sequenced for a study of sequential checkpoint blockade in melanoma. Treatment defined: randomized to nivolumab then ipilimumab (arm A) or the reverse (arm B). From thawed PBMCs, live CD3+CD8+ cells negative for CD19 and CD56 were sorted. The ends were cut back, 2 bases at V and 6 bases at J, with 11 bases in the middle. CDR1 is SGHDT and CDR2 is YYEEEE in the germline V gene. The CDR3 covers 14 residues. Generated by immunoSEQ multiplex PCR, the TCRdb table keeps only in-frame clones and is missing some. The sample shows about 40,000 clones, 75% to 90% of them seen only once.

The V gene is TRBV5-6, the J gene TRBJ2-2; no firm D call. This sequence originates from a human donor with melanoma. This material consisted of CD8+ T cells sorted from blood (inferred from file names), taken from a patient given nivolumab and ipilimumab in sequence. Written as DNA, the CDR3 is TGTGCCAGCAGCTTCGAACCCCCGGCCGGGGAGCTGTTTTTT. It yields the protein CASSFEPPAGELFF.